Sequencing of this T cell receptor beta chain was carried out in a study of T-cell reconstitution after alpha-beta-depleted transplantation in children. CDR1 DFQATT and CDR2 SNEGSKA come from the germline V gene (reference sequence). This CDR3 comprises 14 residues. The V segment lost 6 bases and the J segment 3 bases; nucleotides outside the gene matches: 5. Study-wide results and limits: The authors attributed T-cell counts and diversity one year after transplant mostly to newly produced T cells.

This clonotype was picked up a small number of times. Its antigen is unidentified. For TCRbeta, the library was prepared with unique molecular identifiers. One entry per CDR3 protein results from TCRdb running MiXCR on the PCR reads. This repertoire shows approximately 630,000 distinct CDR3 sequences, around 13% found once; its top ten account for 0.79%. This TCR came from a girl aged 2 to 10 with congenital amegakaryocytic thrombocytopenia, due to receive a stem cell transplant. The sample in question was PBMCs, obtained before TCRalphabeta/CD19-depleted stem cell transplant. This chain uses TRBV20-1 with TRBJ2-4; TRBD2 matches at 10 bases. CDR3 in amino acids: CSAIAGGDKNIQYF. CDR3 in DNA: TGCAGTGCAATAGCGGGAGGTGACAAAAACATTCAGTACTTC.